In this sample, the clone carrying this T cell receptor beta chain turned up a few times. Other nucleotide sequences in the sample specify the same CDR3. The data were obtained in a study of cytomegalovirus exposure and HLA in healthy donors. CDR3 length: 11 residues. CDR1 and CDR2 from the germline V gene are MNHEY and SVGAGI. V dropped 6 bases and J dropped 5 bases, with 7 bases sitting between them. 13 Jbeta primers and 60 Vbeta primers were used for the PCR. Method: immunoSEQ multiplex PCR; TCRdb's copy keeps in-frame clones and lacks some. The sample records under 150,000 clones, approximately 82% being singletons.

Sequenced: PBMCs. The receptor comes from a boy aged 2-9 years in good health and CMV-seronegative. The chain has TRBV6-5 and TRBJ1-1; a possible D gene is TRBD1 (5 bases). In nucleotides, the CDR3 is TGTGCCAGCAGGGGGGGGACTGAAGCTTTCTTT. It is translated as CASRGGTEAFF.